The rows below give T cell receptor beta chains drawn from one sample of a study of TIL therapy for anti-PD-1-resistant metastatic lung cancer. Assay used: immunoSEQ multiplex PCR; TCRdb lists only in-frame clones, some missing. This table has about 43,000 clones, roughly 78% appearing once. The sample was blood, taken at baseline. These receptors were collected from a man aged 65 to 79 with non-small cell lung cancer. CDR3s include the opening cysteine and the closing phenylalanine or tryptophan. Fields, in order: V gene, clone size, D gene, J gene, CDR3 DNA, CDR3 protein. D genes are given only for firm matches. Rows may omit the clone size; those that give it use once, few, many or a size class.

V: TRBV5-1
size: NA
D: NA
J: TRBJ2-1
DNA: TGCGCCAGCAGCCCGGGGGACAGGCAGTTCTTC
CDR3: CASSPGDRQFF

V: TRBV30
size: NA
D: TRBD1
J: TRBJ1-2
DNA: TGTGCCTGGAGTGTTGGGACAGGGGGTGGCTACACCTTC
CDR3: CAWSVGTGGGYTF

V: TRBV29-1
size: NA
D: TRBD1
J: TRBJ1-1
DNA: TGCAGCGTTGACTGGACAGGGAGGACTGAAGCTTTCTTT
CDR3: CSVDWTGRTEAFF

V: TRBV12-2
size: NA
D: NA
J: TRBJ2-5
DNA: TGTGCAAGTCGCTCCAGGACTGGCTCAAAAGAGACCCAGTACTTC
CDR3: CASRSRTGSKETQYF

V: TRBV5-1
size: NA
D: NA
J: TRBJ1-1
DNA: TGCGCCAGCAGCTTTGTAGTAGACGCGGAAGCTTTCTTT
CDR3: CASSFVVDAEAFF

V: TRBV18
size: NA
D: TRBD1
J: TRBJ2-3
DNA: TGTGCCAGCTCACCCCCCGGGACAGGGACAGATACGCAGTATTTT
CDR3: CASSPPGTGTDTQYF

V: TRBV7-2
size: NA
D: NA
J: TRBJ2-6
DNA: TGTGCCAGCAGTAGAGGGACGGCGGGGGCCAACGTCCTGACTTTC
CDR3: CASSRGTAGANVLTF

V: TRBV5-6
size: NA
D: NA
J: TRBJ2-3
DNA: TGTGCCAGCAGTCCTAACAGGGCCCGGGGGCAGTATTTT
CDR3: CASSPNRARGQYF

V: TRBV7-8
size: NA
D: TRBD1
J: TRBJ2-5
DNA: TGTGCCAGCAGCTTAGACCCAGGACAGGGAAAGACCCAGTACTTC
CDR3: CASSLDPGQGKTQYF

V: TRBV7-9
size: NA
D: NA
J: TRBJ2-3
DNA: TGTGCCAGCAGCTCCCCACTGAGGGATACGCAGTATTTT
CDR3: CASSSPLRDTQYF

V: TRBV27
size: NA
D: TRBD1
J: TRBJ2-7
DNA: TGTGCCAGCAGTCTAAAGGGACAGGGTAATTCTGGCTCCTACGAGCAGTACTTC
CDR3: CASSLKGQGNSGSYEQYF

V: TRBV18
size: once
D: TRBD2
J: TRBJ2-5
DNA: TGTGCCAGCTCATCAGCCGGACTAGCGATAAAGGAGACCCAGTACTTC
CDR3: CASSSAGLAIKETQYF

V: TRBV4-2
size: few
D: NA
J: TRBJ2-3
DNA: TGTGCCAGCAGCCAAGTTCCGGCCAGTGACCTCGTCTCAGATACGCAGTATTTT
CDR3: CASSQVPASDLVSDTQYF

V: TRBV18
size: NA
D: NA
J: TRBJ2-1
DNA: TGTGCCAGCTCACCACTAGGGGGGTCCGACAATGAGCAGTTCTTC
CDR3: CASSPLGGSDNEQFF

V: TRBV10-1
size: NA
D: TRBD2
J: TRBJ2-3
DNA: TGCGCCAGCAGTGATGGCGGGAGTGGGACAGATACGCAGTATTTT
CDR3: CASSDGGSGTDTQYF

V: TRBV7-2
size: once
D: TRBD2
J: TRBJ2-5
DNA: TGTGCCAGCAGCCTCTTTAGCGGGATTGGGACCCAGTACTTC
CDR3: CASSLFSGIGTQYF

V: TRBV5-6
size: NA
D: NA
J: TRBJ2-7
DNA: TGTGCCAGCAGTCAGGACAGTCGACCTAACGAGCAGTACTTC
CDR3: CASSQDSRPNEQYF

V: TRBV19
size: few
D: NA
J: TRBJ2-7
DNA: TGTGCCAGTAGTTTGCGGATTAGCTACGAGCAGTACTTC
CDR3: CASSLRISYEQYF

V: TRBV5-1
size: NA
D: NA
J: TRBJ2-5
DNA: TGCGCCAGCAGCACGGGACACGGTGGGGAGACCCAGTACTTC
CDR3: CASSTGHGGETQYF

V: TRBV10-3
size: few
D: NA
J: TRBJ1-1
DNA: TGTGCCATCAGGGGGGAGAACACTGAAGCTTTCTTT
CDR3: CAIRGENTEAFF

V: TRBV7-2
size: NA
D: TRBD1
J: TRBJ2-2
DNA: TGTGCCAGCAGCCCAACACTACAGGGGGCCAGAACCGGGGAGCTGTTTTTT
CDR3: CASSPTLQGARTGELFF

V: TRBV6-1
size: NA
D: TRBD2
J: TRBJ2-7
DNA: TGTGCCAGTCCTAGCGGGAGGTCGTACGAGCAGTACTTC
CDR3: CASPSGRSYEQYF

V: TRBV28
size: NA
D: NA
J: TRBJ2-2
DNA: TGTGCCAGCAGTCATACGGAAACCGGGGAGCTGTTTTTT
CDR3: CASSHTETGELFF

V: TRBV28
size: NA
D: NA
J: TRBJ1-3
DNA: TGTGCCAGCAGTTTTGATGTGGGACACTCTGGAAACACCATATATTTT
CDR3: CASSFDVGHSGNTIYF

V: TRBV7-8
size: NA
D: TRBD2
J: TRBJ2-3
DNA: TGTGCCAGCAGCTTAAGGCGGGAGGGCCCACCAGATACGCAGTATTTT
CDR3: CASSLRREGPPDTQYF

V: TRBV7-9
size: NA
D: NA
J: TRBJ2-4
DNA: TGTGCCAGCAGCTCAGTTGCGGGGCTAGCCAAAAACATTCAGTACTTC
CDR3: CASSSVAGLAKNIQYF

V: TRBV9
size: NA
D: TRBD2
J: TRBJ2-1
DNA: TGTGCCAGCAGCCGACTAGCGGGATGGGACAATGAGCAGTTCTTC
CDR3: CASSRLAGWDNEQFF

V: TRBV5-8
size: NA
D: NA
J: TRBJ2-1
DNA: TGTGCCAGCAGCGGGGGTAGCTCCTACAATGAGCAGTTCTTC
CDR3: CASSGGSSYNEQFF

V: TRBV7-3
size: once
D: TRBD1
J: TRBJ2-1
DNA: TGTGCCAGCAGCTTAAGAGGGACAGGGATCTACAATGAGCAGTTCTTC
CDR3: CASSLRGTGIYNEQFF

V: TRBV5-1
size: NA
D: NA
J: TRBJ2-2
DNA: TGCGCCAGCAGCTTTTCAGGGGCGTCCACCGGGGAGCTGTTTTTT
CDR3: CASSFSGASTGELFF

V: TRBV5-4
size: NA
D: TRBD2
J: TRBJ2-6
DNA: TGTGCCAGCAGCTTGGCCCTAGCGGGCTCTGGGGCCAACGTCCTGACTTTC
CDR3: CASSLALAGSGANVLTF

V: TRBV6-5
size: NA
D: NA
J: TRBJ1-4
DNA: TGTGCCAGCTCTAGGGGTCTGGCTGGTGAAAAACTGTTTTTT
CDR3: CASSRGLAGEKLFF

V: TRBV30
size: NA
D: NA
J: TRBJ2-7
DNA: TGTGCCTGGAGTGGAACCTACGAGCAGTACTTC
CDR3: CAWSGTYEQYF

V: TRBV2
size: NA
D: NA
J: TRBJ2-2
DNA: TGTGCCAGCAGGGGTAGCGGGAACACCGGGGAGCTGTTTTTT
CDR3: CASRGSGNTGELFF

V: TRBV28
size: NA
D: TRBD2
J: TRBJ2-2
DNA: TGTGCCAGCAGTTCCGGGGGTAGCGGGACCGCGAGCACCGGGGAGCTGTTTTTT
CDR3: CASSSGGSGTASTGELFF

V: TRBV19
size: NA
D: NA
J: TRBJ2-1
DNA: TGTGCCAGTAGTTCAACTAGCTTTGGTGAGCAGTTCTTC
CDR3: CASSSTSFGEQFF

V: TRBV2
size: few
D: NA
J: TRBJ2-7
DNA: TGTGCCAGCAGTTCCAGGGGAAACTACGAGCAGTACTTC
CDR3: CASSSRGNYEQYF

V: TRBV6-1
size: few
D: TRBD1
J: TRBJ2-5
DNA: TGTGCCAGCAGTGTGGAGGGACAGGGAGGAGAGACCCAGTACTTC
CDR3: CASSVEGQGGETQYF

V: TRBV7-3
size: NA
D: TRBD1
J: TRBJ2-3
DNA: TGTGCCAGCAGTAGATCAGGACAGGCCACAGATACGCAGTATTTT
CDR3: CASSRSGQATDTQYF

V: TRBV29-1
size: NA
D: NA
J: TRBJ2-2
DNA: TGCAGCGCCGGACAGAGGAACACCGGGGAGCTGTTTTTT
CDR3: CSAGQRNTGELFF

V: TRBV27
size: NA
D: NA
J: TRBJ2-7
DNA: TGTGCCAGCAGGTTATCGTTACTAGACGGCCCCTACGAGCAGTACTTC
CDR3: CASRLSLLDGPYEQYF

V: TRBV5-8
size: NA
D: TRBD2
J: TRBJ2-2
DNA: TGTGCCAGCAGGGGCGGGAGGGCCGCGAGCACCGGGGAGCTGTTTTTT
CDR3: CASRGGRAASTGELFF

V: TRBV7-2
size: NA
D: TRBD2
J: TRBJ2-3
DNA: TGTGCCAGCAGCTTAGGCGGGAGGGCCTTCACAGATATGCAGTATTTT
CDR3: CASSLGGRAFTDMQYF

V: TRBV7-6
size: NA
D: TRBD2
J: TRBJ2-3
DNA: TGTGCCAGCAGCTTACTTTTCGCGGGGGTGCTAACAGATACGCAGTATTTT
CDR3: CASSLLFAGVLTDTQYF

V: TRBV30
size: few
D: NA
J: TRBJ2-7
DNA: TGTGCCTGGAGTGTACAGGGTCGTACCTACGAGCAGTACTTC
CDR3: CAWSVQGRTYEQYF

V: TRBV11-2
size: NA
D: NA
J: TRBJ2-3
DNA: TGTGCCAGCAGGACGGGACTCAGCACAGATACGCAGTATTTT
CDR3: CASRTGLSTDTQYF

V: TRBV7-2
size: NA
D: TRBD1
J: TRBJ1-5
DNA: TGTGCCAGCACTCAGACAGGGGCGAATCAGCCCCAGCATTTT
CDR3: CASTQTGANQPQHF

V: TRBV4-1
size: NA
D: NA
J: TRBJ2-7
DNA: TGCGCCAGCAGCCAGGCCCCCAGTGGCGAGCAGTACTTC
CDR3: CASSQAPSGEQYF

V: TRBV7-2
size: NA
D: NA
J: TRBJ2-1
DNA: TGTGCCAGCAGCTTAGACAGGGGGGGGAATGAGCAGTTCTTC
CDR3: CASSLDRGGNEQFF

V: TRBV10-2
size: few
D: NA
J: TRBJ2-3
DNA: TGCGCCAGCAGTGAGTCTCAGTGGTTCACAGATACGCAGTATTTT
CDR3: CASSESQWFTDTQYF

V: TRBV29-1
size: NA
D: NA
J: TRBJ2-3
DNA: TGCAGCGTTGAAGAAGCAGATACGCAGTATTTT
CDR3: CSVEEADTQYF

V: TRBV28
size: NA
D: NA
J: TRBJ2-6
DNA: TGTGCCAGCAGTTTAGGGTGGTCTGGGGCCAACGTCCTGACTTTC
CDR3: CASSLGWSGANVLTF

V: TRBV7-3
size: NA
D: NA
J: TRBJ2-2
DNA: TGTGCCAGCAGCTTAAGGGGGACCGGGGAGCTGTTTTTT
CDR3: CASSLRGTGELFF

V: TRBV5-6
size: NA
D: TRBD1
J: TRBJ1-1
DNA: TGTGCCAGCAGTTTAAGGGGGCGCGTGAACACTGAAGCTTTCTTT
CDR3: CASSLRGRVNTEAFF